Listed here are 2 T cell receptor beta chains from one sample, sequenced in a study of CD8 T cells in Susac syndrome. Reverse transcription of 0.5 to 1 ug RNA was performed with random hexamers. TCRdb processed the immunoSEQ multiplex PCR reads anew with MiXCR; each CDR3 protein has one entry. The top ten clones hold about 0.095% of a sample with approximately 160,000 distinct CDR3 sequences, roughly 94% of them seen once. Source material: CD4+ T cells from PBMCs. The source of these receptors is a human donor with multiple sclerosis.

The chain is built from TRBV7-8 and TRBJ1-2; TRBD1 matches 9 bases. Trimming removed 4 bases from V and 3 bases from J; junction bases left unmatched: 6. The CDR3 is 15 residues long. Germline assignment: CDR1 SGHVS and CDR2 FQNEAQ. CDR3 sequence (DNA): TGTGCCAGCAGCTCCTACAGGGGGCTGGACTATGGCTACACCTTC. This codes for CASSSYRGLDYGYTF.

The chain couples TRBV5-1 to TRBJ2-3, with D hard to call. With 0 bases removed from V and 6 bases from J, the gap between germline ends came to 5 bases. This CDR3 contains 12 residues. CDR1 is SGHRS, CDR2 YFSETQ, per germline. CDR3 nucleotide sequence: TGCGCCAGCAGCTTGGGATTGGATACGCAGTATTTT. The encoded protein is CASSLGLDTQYF. Variable domain in full (rest from reference TRBV5-1 and TRBJ2-3): KAGVTQTPRYLIKTRGQQVTLSCSPISGHRSVSWYQQTPGQGLQFLFEYFSETQRNKGNFPGRFSGRQFSNSRSEMNVSTLELGDSALYLCASSLGLDTQYFGPGTRLTVL.